The T cell receptor (beta chain) under discussion was sequenced for a study of type 1 regulatory T cells. Study-level information: An in vitro protocol generated T-allo10, a Tr1-enriched, alloantigen-specific CD4 T cell product.

The study's findings and limits: Tr1 cells had a more restricted TCR repertoire than non-Tr1 cells.

The CDR3 contains 14 residues. The germline gives CDR1 LGHNA, CDR2 YNFKEQ. The ends lost 4 bases at V and 9 bases at J; junction bases unmatched: 9. MiXCR, applied by TCRdb to the reads, yields one record per CDR3 protein. The table shows around 5,000 distinct CDR3 sequences, with 20% to 30% occurring only once. With respect to this clonotype: Its antigen remains unknown. A much larger clone differs from this one at a single base, so this may be a read error.

This sequence joins TRBV4-2 and TRBJ2-3, with 8 bases matching TRBD2. Sequenced: cultured type 1 regulatory T (Tr1) cells, either the whole culture or a sorted fraction (not recorded which). This receptor was obtained from a human donor in good health. The CDR3 DNA is TGTGCCAGCAGCCCGACTAACGGGGGGGACACGCAGTATTTT. Amino acid sequence: CASSPTNGGDTQYF.